This is a list of T cell receptor beta chains from one sample in a study of identical twins. Each CDR3 protein is one row after TCRdb ran MiXCR on the 5' RACE reads. The sample has 1.5 million or so distinct CDR3 sequences, about 32% seen once; the top ten hold around 0.25%. Sample: cord blood. These TCRs come from a newborn girl in good health. CDR3s include the opening cysteine and the closing phenylalanine or tryptophan. The D gene is left open where the match is weak. Size tells how often a clone was seen (once, few, many) or the class of an expanded clone, and some rows leave it out.

V gene: TRBV28
D gene: -
clone size: many
J gene: TRBJ1-2
CDR3 protein: CASSYLNYGYTF
CDR3 DNA: TGTGCCAGCAGCTACCTTAACTATGGCTACACCTTC

V gene: TRBV20-1
D gene: -
clone size: few
J gene: TRBJ1-4
CDR3 protein: CSAGYREGAFNEKLFF
CDR3 DNA: TGCAGTGCTGGCTACAGGGAAGGGGCTTTTAATGAAAAACTGTTTTTT

V gene: TRBV10-3
D gene: TRBD2
clone size: -
J gene: TRBJ2-2
CDR3 protein: CAIRDRTSVGNTGELFF
CDR3 DNA: TGTGCCATCAGAGACAGGACTAGCGTGGGTAACACCGGGGAGCTGTTTTTT

V gene: TRBV11-2
D gene: -
clone size: few
J gene: TRBJ2-7
CDR3 protein: CASSLDLGARVPYEQYF
CDR3 DNA: TGTGCCAGCAGCTTAGATCTGGGCGCCAGGGTACCCTACGAGCAGTACTTC

V gene: TRBV21-1
D gene: -
clone size: few
J gene: TRBJ1-2
CDR3 protein: CASSPRLATNYGYTF
CDR3 DNA: TGTGCCAGCAGCCCCAGGCTAGCCACCAACTATGGCTACACCTTC

V gene: TRBV28
D gene: -
clone size: once
J gene: TRBJ1-5
CDR3 protein: CASLLGGPNQPQHF
CDR3 DNA: TGTGCCAGCCTTCTCGGCGGCCCCAATCAGCCCCAGCATTTT

V gene: TRBV4-2
D gene: -
clone size: few
J gene: TRBJ1-5
CDR3 protein: CASSQEAGLGQPQHF
CDR3 DNA: TGTGCCAGCAGCCAAGAGGCAGGCCTTGGGCAGCCCCAGCATTTT

V gene: TRBV28
D gene: TRBD1
clone size: -
J gene: TRBJ1-4
CDR3 protein: CASLLQGAGEKLFF
CDR3 DNA: TGTGCCAGCTTACTACAGGGGGCAGGCGAAAAACTGTTTTTT

V gene: TRBV20-1
D gene: TRBD2
clone size: few
J gene: TRBJ2-7
CDR3 protein: CSARVSGRVYEQYF
CDR3 DNA: TGCAGTGCTAGAGTTAGCGGGAGGGTCTACGAGCAGTACTTC

V gene: TRBV5-1
D gene: TRBD1
clone size: -
J gene: TRBJ1-1
CDR3 protein: CASSSWDRNTEAFF
CDR3 DNA: TGCGCCAGCAGCTCATGGGACAGGAACACTGAAGCTTTCTTT

V gene: TRBV29-1
D gene: TRBD2
clone size: -
J gene: TRBJ2-7
CDR3 protein: CSVDTSGANNEQYF
CDR3 DNA: TGCAGCGTTGATACTAGCGGGGCCAACAATGAGCAGTACTTC

V gene: TRBV27
D gene: TRBD1
clone size: few
J gene: TRBJ1-6
CDR3 protein: CASSTGQGVTLHF
CDR3 DNA: TGTGCCAGCAGTACGGGACAGGGCGTTACCCTCCACTTT

V gene: TRBV7-9
D gene: TRBD1
clone size: few
J gene: TRBJ1-1
CDR3 protein: CASSLQDRVNTEAFF
CDR3 DNA: TGTGCCAGCAGCCTACAGGACAGGGTGAACACTGAAGCTTTCTTT

V gene: TRBV2
D gene: -
clone size: few
J gene: TRBJ1-5
CDR3 protein: CASSSRTLSNQPQHF
CDR3 DNA: TGTGCCAGCAGTAGCAGGACTCTTAGCAATCAGCCCCAGCATTTT

V gene: TRBV2
D gene: TRBD2
clone size: -
J gene: TRBJ2-7
CDR3 protein: CASLAGATSYNEQYF
CDR3 DNA: TGTGCCAGTCTAGCGGGAGCCACTTCATACAATGAGCAGTACTTC

V gene: TRBV20-1
D gene: -
clone size: few
J gene: TRBJ2-3
CDR3 protein: CSASPAQRGTDTQYF
CDR3 DNA: TGCAGTGCTAGTCCGGCCCAACGGGGCACAGATACGCAGTATTTT

V gene: TRBV7-2
D gene: TRBD2
clone size: -
J gene: TRBJ2-1
CDR3 protein: CASSSRGLAKVGGVDEQFF
CDR3 DNA: TGTGCCAGCAGCTCTAGGGGACTAGCGAAGGTTGGGGGTGTCGATGAGCAGTTCTTC

V gene: TRBV4-2
D gene: -
clone size: once
J gene: TRBJ2-7
CDR3 protein: CASSQEGWGGSDEQYF
CDR3 DNA: TGTGCCAGCAGCCAAGAAGGGTGGGGGGGCTCGGACGAGCAGTACTTC

V gene: TRBV29-1
D gene: -
clone size: few
J gene: TRBJ2-7
CDR3 protein: CSVGGASGSYEQYF
CDR3 DNA: TGCAGCGTAGGGGGGGCTAGCGGCTCCTACGAGCAGTACTTC

V gene: TRBV5-1
D gene: TRBD1
clone size: many
J gene: TRBJ1-2
CDR3 protein: CASSLEAGGNYGYTF
CDR3 DNA: TGCGCCAGCAGCTTGGAGGCAGGGGGAAACTATGGCTACACCTTC

V gene: TRBV12-3/TRBV12-4
D gene: -
clone size: few
J gene: TRBJ2-3
CDR3 protein: CASPSRDETDTQYF
CDR3 DNA: TGTGCCAGCCCTTCGAGGGATGAAACAGATACGCAGTATTTT

V gene: TRBV29-1
D gene: -
clone size: many
J gene: TRBJ2-3
CDR3 protein: CSVVLLRGSSDTQYF
CDR3 DNA: TGCAGCGTTGTCCTACTCCGGGGTAGCTCAGATACGCAGTATTTT

V gene: TRBV6-4
D gene: -
clone size: many
J gene: TRBJ2-1
CDR3 protein: CASTRGWSYNEQFF
CDR3 DNA: TGTGCCAGCACTAGGGGCTGGTCCTACAATGAGCAGTTCTTC

V gene: TRBV5-6
D gene: TRBD2
clone size: few
J gene: TRBJ2-3
CDR3 protein: CASSFITSGSYDTDTQYF
CDR3 DNA: TGTGCCAGCAGCTTCATAACTAGCGGGAGTTATGATACAGATACGCAGTATTTT

V gene: TRBV29-1
D gene: -
clone size: many
J gene: TRBJ2-3
CDR3 protein: CSVEDGSTDTQYF
CDR3 DNA: TGCAGCGTTGAAGATGGCAGCACAGATACGCAGTATTTT

V gene: TRBV20-1
D gene: -
clone size: few
J gene: TRBJ1-1
CDR3 protein: CSFRQENTEAFF
CDR3 DNA: TGCAGTTTCAGACAGGAGAACACTGAAGCTTTCTTT

V gene: TRBV27
D gene: TRBD2
clone size: -
J gene: TRBJ2-7
CDR3 protein: CASSLYFGRGDEQYF
CDR3 DNA: TGTGCCAGCAGTTTATACTTTGGGAGGGGAGACGAGCAGTACTTC

V gene: TRBV28
D gene: -
clone size: few
J gene: TRBJ2-3
CDR3 protein: CAIGTPQDTQYF
CDR3 DNA: TGTGCCATCGGGACTCCCCAGGATACGCAGTATTTT

V gene: TRBV4-1
D gene: TRBD1
clone size: -
J gene: TRBJ1-5
CDR3 protein: CASSHPSRQGVKSNQPQHF
CDR3 DNA: TGCGCCAGCAGCCACCCTAGTAGACAGGGGGTGAAGAGCAATCAGCCCCAGCATTTT

V gene: TRBV2
D gene: TRBD2
clone size: -
J gene: TRBJ2-1
CDR3 protein: CASSATSGLVNEQFF
CDR3 DNA: TGTGCCAGCAGTGCGACTAGCGGGCTAGTCAATGAGCAGTTCTTC

V gene: TRBV12-3/TRBV12-4
D gene: -
clone size: -
J gene: TRBJ2-3
CDR3 protein: CASGLGDMITDTQYF
CDR3 DNA: TGTGCCAGCGGTTTAGGGGACATGATAACAGATACGCAGTATTTT

V gene: TRBV7-2
D gene: TRBD2
clone size: -
J gene: TRBJ2-7
CDR3 protein: CASSLFRLAGGKDYEQYF
CDR3 DNA: TGTGCCAGCAGCTTATTTAGACTAGCGGGGGGGAAAGACTACGAGCAGTACTTC

V gene: TRBV14
D gene: TRBD2
clone size: -
J gene: TRBJ2-7
CDR3 protein: CASSQTRSSGYEQYF
CDR3 DNA: TGTGCCAGCAGCCAAACGCGATCTAGCGGATACGAGCAGTACTTC

V gene: TRBV10-3
D gene: -
clone size: few
J gene: TRBJ1-5
CDR3 protein: CAISESISNQPQHF
CDR3 DNA: TGTGCCATCAGTGAGTCTATTAGCAATCAGCCCCAGCATTTT

V gene: TRBV3-1
D gene: -
clone size: -
J gene: TRBJ2-7
CDR3 protein: CASSKGDTGNNEQYF
CDR3 DNA: TGTGCCAGCAGCAAGGGGGACACGGGAAACAATGAGCAGTACTTC

V gene: TRBV20-1
D gene: -
clone size: few
J gene: TRBJ2-6
CDR3 protein: CSAREFTGPTSGANVLTF
CDR3 DNA: TGCAGTGCTAGAGAGTTTACAGGGCCGACCTCTGGGGCCAACGTCCTGACTTTC

V gene: TRBV7-9
D gene: -
clone size: few
J gene: TRBJ1-1
CDR3 protein: CASSFLRVNTEAFF
CDR3 DNA: TGTGCCAGCAGCTTCCTCAGGGTGAACACTGAAGCTTTCTTT

V gene: TRBV20-1
D gene: -
clone size: -
J gene: TRBJ2-5
CDR3 protein: CSARRPGTPETQYF
CDR3 DNA: TGCAGTGCTAGACGCCCCGGGACCCCAGAGACCCAGTACTTC

V gene: TRBV7-2
D gene: -
clone size: few
J gene: TRBJ1-5
CDR3 protein: CASSLRRDQNQPQHF
CDR3 DNA: TGTGCCAGCAGCTTAAGGAGAGACCAGAATCAGCCCCAGCATTTT

V gene: TRBV20-1
D gene: TRBD1
clone size: -
J gene: TRBJ2-1
CDR3 protein: CSALNRGPYNEQFF
CDR3 DNA: TGCAGTGCCCTCAACAGGGGACCCTACAATGAGCAGTTCTTC

V gene: TRBV18
D gene: -
clone size: few
J gene: TRBJ1-2
CDR3 protein: CASSPTGHNYGYTF
CDR3 DNA: TGTGCCAGCTCACCCACGGGACATAACTATGGCTACACCTTC

V gene: TRBV6-1
D gene: -
clone size: -
J gene: TRBJ2-7
CDR3 protein: CASSIIPYEQYF
CDR3 DNA: TGTGCCAGCAGTATTATTCCCTACGAGCAGTACTTC

V gene: TRBV11-2
D gene: -
clone size: -
J gene: TRBJ2-7
CDR3 protein: CASSLAPSFYNEQYF
CDR3 DNA: TGTGCCAGCAGCTTAGCCCCTTCTTTTTACAATGAGCAGTACTTC

V gene: TRBV5-1
D gene: TRBD2
clone size: -
J gene: TRBJ2-7
CDR3 protein: CASSPVGEGIHEQYF
CDR3 DNA: TGCGCCAGCAGCCCCGTCGGGGAGGGCATACACGAGCAGTACTTC

V gene: TRBV29-1
D gene: -
clone size: -
J gene: TRBJ2-1
CDR3 protein: CSVEGQGSAYEQFF
CDR3 DNA: TGCAGCGTTGAAGGGCAGGGGAGCGCCTACGAGCAGTTCTTC

V gene: TRBV25-1
D gene: -
clone size: few
J gene: TRBJ1-6
CDR3 protein: CASSDFLNSPLHF
CDR3 DNA: TGTGCCAGCAGTGATTTCCTTAATTCACCCCTCCACTTT

V gene: TRBV28
D gene: TRBD2
clone size: few
J gene: TRBJ2-3
CDR3 protein: CASSRIAGGADTQYF
CDR3 DNA: TGTGCCAGCAGTAGAATAGCGGGAGGGGCAGATACGCAGTATTTT